One sample yielded the 8 T cell receptor beta chains listed below, sequenced in a study of shared clonotypes between healthy human individuals. Measured with immunoSEQ multiplex PCR; TCRdb has only the in-frame clones, and not every one. Of about 490,000 clones in the sample, about 78% were seen once. The source material was PBMCs. These receptor sequences come from a woman aged 35 to 49 in good health. Some clones in this sample may be carry-over from other donors' samples.

The chain recombines TRBV29-1 with TRBJ1-2; TRBD1 agrees at 11 bases. In germline, CDR1 is SQVTM, CDR2 ANQGSEA. The trim removed 7 bases at V and 7 bases at J, leaving 8 bases unmatched. CDR3 length: 13 amino acids. Written as DNA, the CDR3 is TGCAGCGCCCAGGGACAGGGGGACGGTGGCTACACCTTC. Residues: CSAQGQGDGGYTF.

V is TRBV29-1 and J is TRBJ1-1; D unresolved. The ends were cut back, 6 bases at V and 1 base at J, with 6 bases in the middle. The CDR3 runs to 11 residues. Germline V CDR1 and CDR2: SQVTM, ANQGSEA. The CDR3 nucleotides read TGCAGCGTCCGAGAGAACACTGAAGCTTTCTTT. This codes for CSVRENTEAFF.

The chain employs TRBV7-8 and TRBJ2-1, with 7 bases that match TRBD2. From germline, CDR1 is SGHVS and CDR2 FQNEAQ. The CDR3 is 14 amino acids. The V and J ends lost 2 bases and 8 bases, in that order; junction bases with no gene match: 6. CDR3 coding DNA: TGTGCCAGCAGCTTATGGGCTAGCGGCGATGAGCAGTTCTTC. Translation gives CASSLWASGDEQFF.

The V gene is TRBV5-3, the J gene TRBJ1-1; the D gene is possibly TRBD1 (6 bases). TRBV5-3 is treated as an ORF (open reading frame) with a function not yet certain. The CDR3 spans 13 residues. V dropped 8 bases and J dropped 6 bases, with 17 bases sitting between them. The CDR3 loop reads CASPAAGVAEAFF. The CDR3, as DNA: TGTGCCAGCCCGGCGGCAGGGGTCGCTGAAGCTTTCTTT.

A single count supports this clone. V usage is TRBV5-6 and J usage is TRBJ2-4; weak D call: TRBD1 (6 bases). Trimming removed 4 bases at V and 6 bases at J, with 14 bases between. CDR3 length equals 14 residues. Germline CDR1 is SGHDT and CDR2 is YYEEEE. DNA for the CDR3: TGTGCCAGCAGCGCGTCAGGGGCAGTAAACATTCAGTACTTC. This gives the protein CASSASGAVNIQYF.

This clone appeared a single time. This sequence joins TRBV12-2 and TRBJ2-7; the table names TRBD1, a call not compared with the DNA. TRBV12-2 counts as a pseudogene. This CDR3 region has 15 residues. This chain's CDR3 is CASRLVGGQDYEQYF. CDR3 coding DNA: TGTGCAAGTCGCTTAGTAGGGGGACAGGACTACGAGCAGTACTTC.

The chain joins TRBV20-1 to TRBJ1-1; D is unclear. Germline V gene lookup returns CDR1 DFQATT and CDR2 SNEGSKA (reference sequence). Between the trimmed V and J ends, which lost 6 bases and 11 bases, there was a span of 16 bases. The CDR3 runs to 11 residues. DNA of the CDR3: TGCAGTGCCACCATGGGGATGGAGGCTTTCTTT. As protein: CSATMGMEAFF.

The chain links TRBV7-3 to TRBJ2-1; 9 bases fit TRBD1. Germline CDR1 SGHTA, CDR2 FQGTGA. With V trimmed by 0 bases and J by 8 bases, 8 bases remained unmatched. The CDR3 is made up of 16 amino acids. The CDR3 loop is CASSLTRDRVGDEQFF. The CDR3 DNA sequence: TGTGCCAGCAGCTTAACGAGGGACAGGGTGGGGGATGAGCAGTTCTTC. Drawing the rest from reference TRBV7-3 and TRBJ2-1, the complete variable domain is GAGVSQTPSNKVTEKGKYVELRCDPISGHTALYWYRQSLGQGPEFLIYFQGTGAADDSGLPNDRFFAVRPEGSVSTLKIQRTERGDSAVYLCASSLTRDRVGDEQFFGPGTRLTVL.